This T cell receptor (beta chain) is from a study of blood T cell repertoires in COVID-19. Study background: Both acute and convalescent COVID-19 samples were obtained from the United States, Italy and Spain. T cells, B-cell-depleted T cells, or PBMCs provided the cDNA or gDNA that served as material.

Study processing details: Amplification from reference gene primers served as the basis for estimated nucleated cell counts. The data were produced by immunoSEQ multiplex PCR, yet TCRdb's version contains in-frame clones alone and is incomplete. V and J calls plus clone size are reproduced from that table; the DNA served to infer D and trimming. The table records roughly 55,000 clones, 60% to 85% of them present only once. The CDR3 extends over 16 amino acids. Germline CDR1 and CDR2: SGHTA and FQGTGA. The junction had 8 bases not matched to a gene; V was cut back by 2 bases and J by 3 bases. The clonotype originates from a man aged 55 to 70 with acute or convalescent COVID-19. J is TRBJ2-5 and V is TRBV7-3; 8 bases align to TRBD2. Specimen: peripheral blood. In nucleotides, the CDR3 is TGTGCCAGCAGCTTAGGGGTGGGAGCGGGGGAAGAGACCCAGTACTTC. Its protein product is CASSLGVGAGEETQYF.